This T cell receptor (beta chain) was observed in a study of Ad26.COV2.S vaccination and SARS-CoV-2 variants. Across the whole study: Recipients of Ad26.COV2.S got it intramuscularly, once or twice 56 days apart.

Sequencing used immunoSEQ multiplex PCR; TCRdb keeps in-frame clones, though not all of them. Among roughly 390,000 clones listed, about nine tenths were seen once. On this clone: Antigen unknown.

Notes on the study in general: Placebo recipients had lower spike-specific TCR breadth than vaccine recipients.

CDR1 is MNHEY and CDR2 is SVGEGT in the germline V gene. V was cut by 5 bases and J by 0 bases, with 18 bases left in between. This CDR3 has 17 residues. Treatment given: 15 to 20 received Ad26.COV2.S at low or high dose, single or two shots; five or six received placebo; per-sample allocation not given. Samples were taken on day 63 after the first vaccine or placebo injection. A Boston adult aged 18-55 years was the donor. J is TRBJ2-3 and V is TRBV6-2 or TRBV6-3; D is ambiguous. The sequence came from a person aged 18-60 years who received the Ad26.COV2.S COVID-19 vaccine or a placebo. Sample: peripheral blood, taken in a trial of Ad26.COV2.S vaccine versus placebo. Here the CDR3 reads CASSLTGSPLSTDTQYF. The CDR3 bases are TGTGCCAGCAGTCTCACCGGAAGTCCCCTTAGCACAGATACGCAGTATTTT.